Included here is one T cell receptor (beta chain) sequence, with context. Antigen: not known. CDR3 size: 15 residues. The ends lost 1 base at V and 3 bases at J; junction bases unmatched: 5. CDR1 is SGHRS, CDR2 YFSETQ, per germline. MiXCR, run by TCRdb on the RT-PCR reads, gives a single entry per CDR3 protein. Of approximately 700,000 distinct CDR3 sequences listed, approximately 15% are singletons. The sample is drawn from a study of response to subunit inactivated influenza vaccine. Findings and caveats of the study: Researchers suggested that each seasonal influenza vaccination recruits few new T cells.

The rearrangement links TRBV5-1 to TRBJ2-5, with 8 bases that match TRBD1. The sample was PBMCs from blood, taken about 12 days after vaccination. The TCR sequence derives from a middle-aged man who received an inactivated influenza vaccine. This chain's CDR3 is CASSLTRGLEETQYF. The CDR3 DNA reads TGCGCCAGCAGCTTGACCAGGGGGCTGGAAGAGACCCAGTACTTC.